These 21 T cell receptor beta chains share one sample of origin, sequenced in a study of blood T cell repertoires in COVID-19. Data came from immunoSEQ multiplex PCR; TCRdb stores just in-frame clones and leaves some out. This repertoire shows around 140,000 clones, over 70% found once; its top ten account for 1.5% to 2.5%. Material for sequencing was peripheral blood. These receptors came from an older woman with acute or convalescent COVID-19.

This clone was seen only once. J is TRBJ1-1 and V is TRBV5-1; the match to TRBD1 covers 9 bases. The J segment lost 0 bases and the V segment lost 5 bases, leaving 8 bases of the junction unmatched. Germline V lookup: CDR1 SGHRS, CDR2 YFSETQ. The CDR3 has 16 amino acids. The CDR3, as DNA: TGCGCCAGCAGGAAGACCGGGACAGGGATGAACACTGAAGCTTTCTTT. Translating gives CASRKTGTGMNTEAFF.

The genes are TRBV19 and TRBJ2-7; 9 positions match TRBD2. There are 18 residues in the CDR3. V shed 3 bases and J 8 bases; nucleotides not matched to a gene: 20. Germline V gene data show CDR1 as LNHDA and CDR2 as SQIVND (reference sequence). CDR3 sequence: CASSMRVAGAPEFAKQYF. The CDR3, as DNA: TGTGCCAGTAGTATGCGAGTAGCGGGAGCCCCAGAATTTGCGAAGCAGTACTTC.

The V call is TRBV11-2, the J call TRBJ2-7, with a tentative D call TRBD1 (5 bases). Germline V gene sequence: CDR1 SGHAT, CDR2 FQNNGV. The CDR3 contains 14 residues. The ends were cut back, 1 base at V and 7 bases at J, with 14 bases in the middle. The CDR3 loop reads CASSLAAGKGEQYF. The CDR3 nucleotides read TGTGCCAGCAGCTTAGCGGCAGGGAAGGGGGAGCAGTACTTC.

The chain has TRBV13 and TRBJ2-1, with 8 nucleotides matching TRBD2. Germline CDR1 is PRHDT and CDR2 is FYEKMQ (reference sequence). This CDR3 is built from 16 residues. Germline trimming cut 1 base from V and 8 bases from J; bases unmatched to any gene: 10. CDR3 nucleotides: TGTGCCAGCAGCTTAGCGGGGACTAGAAGTGTCGATGAGCAGTTCTTC. Amino acids: CASSLAGTRSVDEQFF.

The rearrangement joins TRBV28 to TRBJ1-5; D may be TRBD1 (5 bases). CDR3 length: 14 amino acids. V lost 3 bases and J lost 4, with 10 bases in between. The germline CDR1 and CDR2 sequences are MDHEN and SYDVKM. CDR3 residues: CASSFLQGNQPQHF. The DNA of the CDR3 is TGTGCCAGCAGTTTTCTTCAGGGTAATCAGCCCCAGCATTTT.

The chain employs TRBV7-3 and TRBJ2-3; 10 nucleotides match TRBD2. Germline V gene sequence: CDR1 SGHTA, CDR2 FQGTGA. The CDR3 sequence is 15 residues long. J lost 5 bases, V lost 1 base, and 3 bases had no gene match. For the CDR3, the DNA is TGTGCCAGCAGCTTAAGCCTAGCGGGAGTAGATACGCAGTATTTT. Residues: CASSLSLAGVDTQYF.

The chain links TRBV27 to TRBJ2-7; 7 bases match TRBD1. Germline CDR1 is MNHEY and CDR2 is SMNVEV (reference sequence). V shed 6 bases and J 2 bases; nucleotides not matched to a gene: 13. The CDR3 loop spans 16 amino acids. DNA for the CDR3: TGTGCCAGCAGGAACTACCGACAGGGACCAACCTACGAGCAGTACTTC. It encodes CASRNYRQGPTYEQYF.

V usage is TRBV5-4 and J usage is TRBJ2-1; the match to TRBD2 covers 9 bases. CDR1 SGHNT and CDR2 YYREEE come from the germline V gene (reference sequence). The CDR3 covers 16 residues. Trimming took 2 bases from V and 7 from J; bases not matched to a gene: 10. In DNA form, the CDR3 reads TGTGCCAGCAGCTTTTCCCTGCGGGAGGGCCGGAATGAGCAGTTCTTC. It specifies CASSFSLREGRNEQFF.

V is TRBV27 and J is TRBJ2-7; possibly TRBD2 for D (6 bases). The CDR3 length is 14 residues. Germline CDR1 reads MNHEY; CDR2 reads SMNVEV (reference sequence). V was clipped by 7 bases and J by 1 base, with 14 bases between them. As DNA, the CDR3 is TGTGCCAGCAAACTCATCGGGGGTTCCTACGAGCAGTACTTC. Its translation: CASKLIGGSYEQYF.

V and J are TRBV5-6 and TRBJ2-7; 7 bases fit TRBD2. The V segment lost 2 bases and the J segment 4 bases; nucleotides outside the gene matches: 3. The CDR3 is 13 amino acids. Germline CDR1 is SGHDT and CDR2 is YYEEEE. Here the CDR3 reads CASSFASGYEQYF. In nucleotides, the CDR3 is TGTGCCAGCAGCTTCGCTAGCGGTTACGAGCAGTACTTC.

The chain employs TRBV7-9 and TRBJ2-1, with unresolved D. Trimming took 1 base from V and 0 from J, leaving 13 bases between them. The CDR3 spans 17 residues. From germline, CDR1 is SEHNR and CDR2 FQNEAQ (reference sequence). The CDR3 here is CASSLGVTESSYNEQFF. The CDR3 DNA is TGTGCCAGCAGCTTAGGGGTGACGGAGAGCTCCTACAATGAGCAGTTCTTC.

This chain connects TRBV27 to TRBJ2-7, with TRBD2 matching 10 bases. CDR1 and CDR2 from the germline V gene are MNHEY and SMNVEV (reference sequence). J gave up 6 bases and V 2 bases, and 4 bases lay outside the gene matches. The CDR3 has 14 amino acids. The CDR3 sequence: CASSLRLAGGEQYF. CDR3 nucleotide sequence: TGTGCCAGCAGTTTACGGTTAGCGGGAGGCGAGCAGTACTTC.

This chain joins TRBV10-3 and TRBJ1-4; D is ambiguous. The CDR3 consists of 14 residues. Trimming took 5 bases from V and 0 from J, leaving 7 bases between them. Germline CDR1 ENHRY, CDR2 SYGVKD. As DNA, the CDR3 is TGTGCCATCAGTAACAGTGCAACTAATGAAAAACTGTTTTTT. Its translation: CAISNSATNEKLFF.

V is TRBV28 and J is TRBJ1-6; 8 bases line up with TRBD1. In germline, CDR1 is MDHEN, CDR2 SYDVKM. V lost 6 bases and J lost 3; bases outside the gene matches: 4. This CDR3 has 15 amino acids. DNA for the CDR3: TGTGCCAGCAGCCAAGGGACAGGCTATAATTCACCCCTCCACTTT. Translating gives CASSQGTGYNSPLHF.

This chain connects TRBV7-2 to TRBJ2-3, with TRBD1 as a possible D gene (5 bases). The germline V and J ends were trimmed by 5 bases and 0 bases, with 12 bases remaining between them. The germline V gene encodes CDR1 SGHTA and CDR2 FQGNSA. The CDR3 length is 15 residues. Here the CDR3 reads CASSHGAGSTDTQYF. CDR3 DNA sequence: TGTGCCAGCAGCCACGGAGCAGGGAGCACAGATACGCAGTATTTT.

The rearrangement joins TRBV11-3 to TRBJ2-1; no definite D call. The germline V gene has CDR1 SGHNT and CDR2 YENEEA. With 4 bases removed from V and 5 bases from J, the gap between germline ends came to 6 bases. The CDR3 is 12 residues long. CDR3 amino acids: CASSSLNNEQFF. As DNA, the CDR3 is TGTGCCAGCAGCTCACTGAACAATGAGCAGTTCTTC.

J is TRBJ2-7 and V is TRBV5-1; D gene unclear. V shed 0 bases and J shed 8 bases, with 6 bases lying between them. The germline CDR1 and CDR2 sequences are SGHRS and YFSETQ. There are 11 residues in the CDR3. The CDR3, as DNA: TGCGCCAGCAGCTTGGGGGCCAAGCAGTACTTC. It codes for CASSLGAKQYF.

The genes are TRBV30 and TRBJ2-7; D may be TRBD1 (6 bases). This CDR3 spans 15 amino acids. CDR1 is GTSNPN, CDR2 SVGIG, per germline (reference sequence). Trimming shortened V by 1 base and J by 0 bases, and 13 bases separated the two germline ends. CDR3: CAWSAGDLFSYEQYF. The DNA for the CDR3 is TGTGCCTGGAGTGCAGGGGACCTCTTCTCCTACGAGCAGTACTTC.

The rearrangement joins TRBV13 to TRBJ2-1; TRBD2 agrees at 7 bases. Trimming cost V 5 bases and J 2 bases; bases outside gene matches: 15. CDR1 PRHDT and CDR2 FYEKMQ come from the germline V gene (reference sequence). This CDR3 contains 18 residues. Here the CDR3 DNA reads TGTGCCAGCAGCAATACCTTCCTAGCGGAGGCCGCCTACAATGAGCAGTTCTTC. This sequence encodes CASSNTFLAEAAYNEQFF.

The chain recombines TRBV19 with TRBJ2-7, with D perhaps TRBD1 (5 bases). CDR3 size: 11 residues. Between the trimmed V and J ends, which lost 10 bases and 4 bases, there was a span of 11 bases. Per the germline V gene, CDR1 is LNHDA and CDR2 is SQIVND (reference sequence). This CDR3 is CATLDRYEQYF. In DNA, the CDR3 is TGTGCCACCCTCGACAGATACGAGCAGTACTTC.

The chain has TRBV19 and TRBJ1-2, with D possibly TRBD1 on 5 matching bases. The germline CDR1 and CDR2 sequences are LNHDA and SQIVND (reference sequence). This CDR3 is 12 amino acids long. V lost 6 bases and J 10 bases, leaving 15 bases between the germline ends. The CDR3 DNA reads TGTGCCAGTAGAGGACAAGCCGAACTCTACACCTTC. Its translation is CASRGQAELYTF.